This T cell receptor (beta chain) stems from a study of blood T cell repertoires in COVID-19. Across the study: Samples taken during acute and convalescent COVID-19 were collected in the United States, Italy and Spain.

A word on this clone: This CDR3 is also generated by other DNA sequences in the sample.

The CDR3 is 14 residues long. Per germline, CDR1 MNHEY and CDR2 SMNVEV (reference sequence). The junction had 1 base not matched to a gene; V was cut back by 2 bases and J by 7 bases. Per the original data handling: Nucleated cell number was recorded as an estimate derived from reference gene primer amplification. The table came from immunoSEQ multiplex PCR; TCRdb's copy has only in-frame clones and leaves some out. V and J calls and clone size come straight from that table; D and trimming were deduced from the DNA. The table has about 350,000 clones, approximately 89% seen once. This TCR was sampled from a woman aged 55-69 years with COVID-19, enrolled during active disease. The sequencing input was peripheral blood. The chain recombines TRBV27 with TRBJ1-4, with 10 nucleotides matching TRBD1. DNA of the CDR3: TGTGCCAGCAGTTTACGACAGGGGGCTGAAAAACTGTTTTTT. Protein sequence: CASSLRQGAEKLFF.